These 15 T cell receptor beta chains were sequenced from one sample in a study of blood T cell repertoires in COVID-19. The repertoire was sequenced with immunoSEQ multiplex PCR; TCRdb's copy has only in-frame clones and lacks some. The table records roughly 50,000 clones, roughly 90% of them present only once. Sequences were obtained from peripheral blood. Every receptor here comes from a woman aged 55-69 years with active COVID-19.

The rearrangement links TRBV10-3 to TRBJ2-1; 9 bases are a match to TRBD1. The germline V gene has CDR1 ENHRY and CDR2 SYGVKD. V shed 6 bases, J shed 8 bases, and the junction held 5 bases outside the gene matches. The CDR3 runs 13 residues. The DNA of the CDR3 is TGTGCCATCAGCCGGGACAGGGTGTATGAGCAGTTCTTC. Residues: CAISRDRVYEQFF.

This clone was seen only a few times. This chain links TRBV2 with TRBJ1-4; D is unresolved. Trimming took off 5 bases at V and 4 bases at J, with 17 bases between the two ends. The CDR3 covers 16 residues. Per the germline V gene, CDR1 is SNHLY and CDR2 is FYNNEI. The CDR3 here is CASSQRPVGINEKLFF. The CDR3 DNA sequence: TGTGCCAGCAGTCAGCGACCGGTTGGCATTAATGAAAAACTGTTTTTT.

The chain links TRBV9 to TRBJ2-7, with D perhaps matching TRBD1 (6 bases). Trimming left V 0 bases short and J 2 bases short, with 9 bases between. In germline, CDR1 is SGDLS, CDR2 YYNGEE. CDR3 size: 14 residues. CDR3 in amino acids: CASSVDDRTYEQYF. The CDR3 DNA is TGTGCCAGCAGCGTAGACGACAGGACCTACGAGCAGTACTTC.

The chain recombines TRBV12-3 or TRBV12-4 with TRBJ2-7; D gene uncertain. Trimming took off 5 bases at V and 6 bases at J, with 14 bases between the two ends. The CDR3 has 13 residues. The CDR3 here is CASSPSPRSEQYF. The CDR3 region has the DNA TGTGCCAGCAGTCCCTCACCAAGGAGCGAGCAGTACTTC.

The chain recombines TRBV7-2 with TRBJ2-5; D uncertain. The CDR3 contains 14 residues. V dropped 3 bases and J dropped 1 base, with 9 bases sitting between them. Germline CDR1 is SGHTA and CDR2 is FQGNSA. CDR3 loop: CASSLRSAQETQYF. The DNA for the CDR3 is TGTGCCAGCAGCTTGCGGTCCGCCCAAGAGACCCAGTACTTC.

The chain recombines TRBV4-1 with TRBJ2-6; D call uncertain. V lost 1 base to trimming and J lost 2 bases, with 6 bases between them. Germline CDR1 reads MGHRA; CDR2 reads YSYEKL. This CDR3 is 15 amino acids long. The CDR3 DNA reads TGCGCCAGCAGCCAAGTTGTCGCTGGGGCCAACGTCCTGACTTTC. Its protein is CASSQVVAGANVLTF.

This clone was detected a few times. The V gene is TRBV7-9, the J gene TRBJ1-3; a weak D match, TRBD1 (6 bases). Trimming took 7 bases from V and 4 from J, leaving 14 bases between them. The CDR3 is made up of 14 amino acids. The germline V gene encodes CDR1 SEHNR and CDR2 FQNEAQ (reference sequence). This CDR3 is CASTTAGAGNTIYF. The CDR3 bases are TGTGCCAGCACCACAGCGGGGGCGGGAAACACCATATATTTT.

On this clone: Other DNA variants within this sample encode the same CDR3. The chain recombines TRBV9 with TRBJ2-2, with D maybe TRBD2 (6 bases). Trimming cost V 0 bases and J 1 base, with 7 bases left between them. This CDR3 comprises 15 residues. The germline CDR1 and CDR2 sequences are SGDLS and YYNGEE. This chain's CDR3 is CASSVVGGNTGELFF. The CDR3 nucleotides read TGTGCCAGCAGCGTAGTCGGGGGGAACACCGGGGAGCTGTTTTTT.

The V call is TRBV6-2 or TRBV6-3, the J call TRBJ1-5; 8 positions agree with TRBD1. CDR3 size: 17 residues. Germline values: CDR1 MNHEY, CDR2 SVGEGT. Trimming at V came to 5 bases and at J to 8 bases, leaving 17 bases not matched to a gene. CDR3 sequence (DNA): TGTGCCAGCAGTAAGGGGATAGGACAGGGTGTAACGGAGCCCCAGCATTTT. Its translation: CASSKGIGQGVTEPQHF.

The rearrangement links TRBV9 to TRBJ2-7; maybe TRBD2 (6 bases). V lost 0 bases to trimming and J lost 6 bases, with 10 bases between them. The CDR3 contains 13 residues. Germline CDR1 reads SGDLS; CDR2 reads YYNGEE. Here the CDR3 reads CASSVDTAGEQYF. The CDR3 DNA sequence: TGTGCCAGCAGCGTAGACACAGCGGGCGAGCAGTACTTC.

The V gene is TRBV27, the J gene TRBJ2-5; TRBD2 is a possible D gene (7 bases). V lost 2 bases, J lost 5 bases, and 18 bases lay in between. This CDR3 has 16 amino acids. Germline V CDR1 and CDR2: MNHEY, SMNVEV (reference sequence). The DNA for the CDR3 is TGTGCCAGCAGTTTACGGCGCGGGGGCGTCAGGGAGACCCAGTACTTC. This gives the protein CASSLRRGGVRETQYF.

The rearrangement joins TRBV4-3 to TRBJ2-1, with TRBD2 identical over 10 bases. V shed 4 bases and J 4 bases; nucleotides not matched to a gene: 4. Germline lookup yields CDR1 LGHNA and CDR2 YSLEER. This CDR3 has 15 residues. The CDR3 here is CASSRELAGYNEQFF. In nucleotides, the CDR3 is TGCGCCAGCAGCCGGGAACTAGCGGGGTACAATGAGCAGTTCTTC.

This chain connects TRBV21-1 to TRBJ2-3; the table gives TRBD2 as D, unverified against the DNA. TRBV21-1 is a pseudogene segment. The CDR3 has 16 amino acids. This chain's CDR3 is CASSKVTGTSTDTQYF. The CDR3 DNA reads TGTGCCAGCAGCAAAGTAACCGGGACTTCCACAGATACGCAGTATTTT.

The chain's CDR3 is CASSPSYSNQPQHF. The CDR3 DNA is TGTGCCAGCAGTCCGAGTTATAGCAATCAGCCCCAGCATTTT. The chain uses TRBV6-2 or TRBV6-3 and TRBJ1-5, with D uncertain. V was shortened by 5 bases and J by 0 bases, with 8 bases between the two germline ends. The CDR3 is 14 residues long. CDR1 and CDR2 from the germline V gene are MNHEY and SVGEGT.

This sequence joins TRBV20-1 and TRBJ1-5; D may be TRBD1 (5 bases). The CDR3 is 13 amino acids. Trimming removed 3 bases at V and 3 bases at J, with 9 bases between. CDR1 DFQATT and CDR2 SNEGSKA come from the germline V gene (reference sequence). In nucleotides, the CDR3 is TGCAGTGCTAGTTCACAGGCCAATCAGCCCCAGCATTTT. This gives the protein CSASSQANQPQHF.